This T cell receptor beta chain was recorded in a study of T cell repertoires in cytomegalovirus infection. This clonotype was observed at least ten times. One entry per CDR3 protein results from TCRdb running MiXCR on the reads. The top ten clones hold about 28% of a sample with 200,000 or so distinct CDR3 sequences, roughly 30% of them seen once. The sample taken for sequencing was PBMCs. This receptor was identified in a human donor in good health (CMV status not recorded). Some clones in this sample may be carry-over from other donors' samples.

The CDR3 bases are TGTGCCAGCAGCTTACAACAGGGAAGGTACGAGCAGTACTTC. Protein: CASSLQQGRYEQYF. This chain connects TRBV7-2 to TRBJ2-7; a possible D gene is TRBD1 (6 bases). Germline CDR1 is SGHTA and CDR2 is FQGNSA. Trimming cost V 2 bases and J 4 bases, with 12 bases left between them. The CDR3 has 14 residues.